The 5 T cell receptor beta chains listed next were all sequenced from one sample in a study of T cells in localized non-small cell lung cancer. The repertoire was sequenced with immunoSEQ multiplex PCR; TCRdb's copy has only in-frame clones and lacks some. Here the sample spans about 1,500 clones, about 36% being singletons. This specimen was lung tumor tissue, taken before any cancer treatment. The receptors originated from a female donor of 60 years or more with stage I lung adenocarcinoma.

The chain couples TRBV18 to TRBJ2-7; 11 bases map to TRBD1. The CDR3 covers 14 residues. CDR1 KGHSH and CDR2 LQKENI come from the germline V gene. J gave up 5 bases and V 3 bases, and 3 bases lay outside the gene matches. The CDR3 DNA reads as TGTGCCAGCTCACCGGGACAGGGGGATCACGAGCAGTACTTC. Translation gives CASSPGQGDHEQYF.

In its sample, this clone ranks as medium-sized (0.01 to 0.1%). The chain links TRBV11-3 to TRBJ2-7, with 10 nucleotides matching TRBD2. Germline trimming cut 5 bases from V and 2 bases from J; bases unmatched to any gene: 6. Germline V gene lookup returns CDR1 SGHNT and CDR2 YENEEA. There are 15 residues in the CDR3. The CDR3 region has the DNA TGTGCCAGCAGCCTCGGACTAGCGGTTACCTACGAGCAGTACTTC. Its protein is CASSLGLAVTYEQYF.

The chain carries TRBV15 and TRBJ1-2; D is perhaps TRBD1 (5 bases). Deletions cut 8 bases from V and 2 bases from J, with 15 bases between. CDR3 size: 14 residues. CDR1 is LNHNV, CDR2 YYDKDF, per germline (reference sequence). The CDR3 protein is CATRLGAENYGYTF. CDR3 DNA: TGTGCCACCCGATTAGGGGCAGAGAACTATGGCTACACCTTC. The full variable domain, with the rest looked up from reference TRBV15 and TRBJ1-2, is DAMVIQNPRYQVTQFGKPVTLSCSQTLNHNVMYWYQQKSSQAPKLLFHYYDKDFNNEADTPDNFQSRRPNTSFCFLDIRSPGLGDTAMYLCATRLGAENYGYTFGSGTRLTVV.

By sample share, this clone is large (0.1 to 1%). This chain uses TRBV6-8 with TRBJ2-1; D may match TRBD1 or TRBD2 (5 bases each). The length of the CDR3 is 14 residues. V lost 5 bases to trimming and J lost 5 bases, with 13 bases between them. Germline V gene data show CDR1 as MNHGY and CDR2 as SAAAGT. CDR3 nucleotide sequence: TGTGCCAGCAGTAAGGGGAGAGAGAACAATGAGCAGTTCTTC. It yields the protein CASSKGRENNEQFF.

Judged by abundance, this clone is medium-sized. CDR3 DNA: TGTGCCAGCAGTTACTCAGTTATAGGGGGCACCGGGGAGCTGTTTTTT. It is translated as CASSYSVIGGTGELFF. The gene calls are TRBV6-8 and TRBJ2-2, with D possibly being TRBD1 (6 bases). CDR3 length: 16 amino acids. The ends were cut back, 0 bases at V and 4 bases at J, with 12 bases in the middle. Germline V gene lookup returns CDR1 MNHGY and CDR2 SAAAGT.